The 31 T cell receptor beta chains reported below all come from one sample, sequenced in a study of blood T cell repertoires in COVID-19. Here immunoSEQ multiplex PCR was the method, and the copy in TCRdb shows in-frame clones only, minus some. Among around 100,000 clones listed, roughly 87% were seen once. The sample comprised peripheral blood. The source of these receptors is a man between 25 and 39 years old in a cohort sampled during active COVID-19.

A note on this clone: The junction differs from germline at one of its ends, possibly a read error. This rearrangement joins TRBV5-4 to TRBJ2-1; 9 bases fit TRBD1. CDR3 length equals 12 residues. Germline V gene lookup returns CDR1 SGHNT and CDR2 YYREEE (reference sequence). The CDR3 DNA reads as TGTGCCAGCAGCCCTGGGGGGACAGGGTTGGTCTTC. Encoded protein: CASSPGGTGLVF.

The chain joins TRBV9 to TRBJ2-6, with D perhaps TRBD1 (5 bases). The V and J ends lost 0 bases and 0 bases respectively, with 7 bases between them. The V gene's germline CDR1 is SGDLS and CDR2 YYNGEE. The CDR3 runs 16 residues. The CDR3 is CASSVGQLSGANVLTF. CDR3 coding DNA: TGTGCCAGCAGCGTAGGACAGCTCTCTGGGGCCAACGTCCTGACTTTC.

J is TRBJ1-1 and V is TRBV5-4; 7 bases match TRBD1. The CDR3 sequence is 14 residues long. From germline, CDR1 is SGHNT and CDR2 YYREEE (reference sequence). The junction had 9 bases not matched to a gene; V was cut back by 4 bases and J by 6 bases. The CDR3 DNA follows: TGTGCCAGCAGCCGATCAACAGGGGTCCCTGAAGCTTTCTTT. This encodes CASSRSTGVPEAFF.

V is TRBV27 and J is TRBJ2-1, with D uncertain. The CDR3 extends over 13 amino acids. The V gene's germline CDR1 is MNHEY and CDR2 SMNVEV (reference sequence). V was shortened by 2 bases and J by 4 bases, with 6 bases between the two germline ends. CDR3 in amino acids: CASSLGQYNEQFF. CDR3 bases: TGTGCCAGCAGTTTAGGCCAGTACAATGAGCAGTTCTTC.

V is TRBV29-1 and J is TRBJ1-1; D is undetermined. CDR1 is SQVTM, CDR2 ANQGSEA, per germline. V gave up 0 bases and J gave up 0 bases, with 8 bases separating them. This CDR3 comprises 14 residues. The CDR3 DNA reads as TGCAGCGTTGAAGACAGCGGTTTGAACACTGAAGCTTTCTTT. Translation: CSVEDSGLNTEAFF.

The chain joins TRBV7-3 to TRBJ2-2; 10 nucleotides match TRBD2. V was clipped by 4 bases and J by 1 base; unmatched bases: 3. This CDR3 spans 16 amino acids. Germline values: CDR1 SGHTA, CDR2 FQGTGA. The CDR3 DNA sequence: TGTGCCAGCAGCTCGGCTAGCGGGGGGAACACCGGGGAGCTGTTTTTT. Its translation is CASSSASGGNTGELFF.

The gene calls are TRBV5-1 and TRBJ2-5; weak D call: TRBD2 (5 bases). The CDR3 spans 15 residues. Trimming took off 4 bases at V and 1 base at J, with 14 bases between the two ends. The germline CDR1 and CDR2 sequences are SGHRS and YFSETQ. The CDR3 reads CASSLTPGSQETQYF. CDR3 bases: TGCGCCAGCAGCCTAACGCCTGGGAGCCAAGAGACCCAGTACTTC.

CDR3 DNA sequence: TGTGCCAGCAGACCACGGGAGGGGGGCACTGAAGCTTTCTTT. This translates into CASRPREGGTEAFF. This sequence joins TRBV7-2 and TRBJ1-1, with D tentatively TRBD1 (6 bases). Germline V gives CDR1 SGHTA, CDR2 FQGNSA. Deletions cut 6 bases from V and 4 bases from J, with 15 bases between. This CDR3 has 14 amino acids.

This clone appeared a single time. The chain has TRBV3-1 (or the pseudogene TRBV3-2) and TRBJ1-2; D uncertain. This CDR3 spans 15 amino acids. The germline gives CDR1 LGHDT, CDR2 YNNKEL (reference sequence). The germline V and J ends were trimmed by 1 base and 1 base, with 10 bases remaining between them. CDR3 nucleotides: TGTGCCAGCAGCCAAGTAACAGACCGTAACTATGGCTACACCTTC. It yields the protein CASSQVTDRNYGYTF.

This clone has just one count. The rearrangement joins TRBV6-2 or TRBV6-3 to TRBJ1-1; TRBD1 might be the D (6 bases). This CDR3 is 11 amino acids long. Germline V CDR1 and CDR2: MNHEY, SVGEGT. V was trimmed by 5 bases and J by 8 bases, leaving 9 bases between them. The CDR3 reads CASSRDIEAFF. The CDR3 nucleotides are TGTGCCAGCAGTCGGGACATAGAAGCTTTCTTT.

The chain combines TRBV2 with TRBJ2-1, with TRBD2 matching 13 bases. Trimming cost V 5 bases and J 6 bases; bases outside gene matches: 10. Germline lookup yields CDR1 SNHLY and CDR2 FYNNEI. This CDR3 comprises 17 residues. The DNA of the CDR3 is TGTGCCAGCAGTCGACTAGCGGGGGGCCAAACTTCCAATGAGCAGTTCTTC. It is translated as CASSRLAGGQTSNEQFF.

This chain joins TRBV5-4 and TRBJ1-1, with D possibly matching TRBD1 (5 bases). Trimming left V 0 bases short and J 1 base short, with 10 bases between. Germline V lookup: CDR1 SGHNT, CDR2 YYREEE (reference sequence). CDR3 length: 15 amino acids. The DNA of the CDR3 is TGTGCCAGCAGCTTGGGTGTCGGGGGGAACACTGAAGCTTTCTTT. Translation: CASSLGVGGNTEAFF.

The chain couples TRBV4-1 to TRBJ1-3, with D unresolved. Per the germline V gene, CDR1 is MGHRA and CDR2 is YSYEKL. The CDR3 runs 14 residues. Trimming stripped 2 bases from V and 0 bases from J, with 5 bases between. CDR3 bases: TGCGCCAGCAGCCAACTGGCCTCTGGAAACACCATATATTTT. It encodes CASSQLASGNTIYF.

The table lists this clone with a few counts. The chain carries TRBV5-1 and TRBJ1-5; the D gene is possibly TRBD1 (5 bases). Germline-derived CDR1 and CDR2 are SGHRS and YFSETQ. The CDR3 runs to 15 residues. Trimming left V 4 bases short and J 2 bases short, with 13 bases between. CDR3 in amino acids: CASSPEGPGNQPQHF. In nucleotides, the CDR3 is TGCGCCAGCAGCCCGGAGGGGCCGGGCAATCAGCCCCAGCATTTT.

V is TRBV5-8 and J is TRBJ2-3; D is ambiguous. The CDR3 totals 12 residues. V dropped 4 bases and J dropped 3 bases, with 6 bases sitting between them. From germline, CDR1 is SGHTS and CDR2 YDEGEE. The CDR3 nucleotides are TGTGCCAGCAGCCCTAGGACAGATACGCAGTATTTT. It translates to CASSPRTDTQYF.

The V and J genes are TRBV12-5 and TRBJ2-1, with 9 nucleotides matching TRBD2. The CDR3 is 16 residues long. Per the germline V gene, CDR1 is LGHNT and CDR2 is FRNRAP. V dropped 5 bases and J dropped 3; count of bases not matched to a gene: 8. CDR3 amino acids: CASGPPGLAVYNEQFF. In DNA form, the CDR3 reads TGTGCTAGTGGTCCCCCGGGACTAGCTGTCTACAATGAGCAGTTCTTC.

Concerning this clone: Distinct nucleotide sequences in the sample also encode this CDR3. J is TRBJ2-7 and V is TRBV19, with TRBD2 identical over 7 bases. This CDR3 is 15 amino acids long. Germline trimming cut 6 bases from V and 4 bases from J; bases unmatched to any gene: 12. Germline V gene sequence: CDR1 LNHDA, CDR2 SQIVND (reference sequence). The CDR3 coding sequence is TGTGCCAGTAGCCCCTGGGAGGGAAGCAGGTACGAGCAGTACTTC. Residues: CASSPWEGSRYEQYF. Filled out from reference TRBV19 and TRBJ2-7, the complete variable domain reads DGGITQSPKYLFRKEGQNVTLSCEQNLNHDAMYWYRQDPGQGLRLIYYSQIVNDFQKGDIAEGYSVSREKKESFPLTVTSAQKNPTAFYLCASSPWEGSRYEQYFGPGTRLTVT.

The chain recombines TRBV19 with TRBJ1-4, with 8 bases matching TRBD1. The V gene end was trimmed by 3 bases and the J gene end by 5 bases; junction bases not matched to a gene: 5. The CDR3 loop spans 15 amino acids. Germline assignment: CDR1 LNHDA and CDR2 SQIVND (reference sequence). This CDR3 reads CASSIRTGNNEKLFF. The CDR3 DNA reads TGTGCCAGTAGTATCCGGACAGGGAACAATGAAAAACTGTTTTTT.

The chain joins TRBV28 to TRBJ1-2, with D possibly being TRBD1 (6 bases). The germline gives CDR1 MDHEN, CDR2 SYDVKM. This CDR3 has 13 residues. V was pared by 3 bases and J by 8 bases, with 13 bases between. As DNA, the CDR3 is TGTGCCAGCAGTTTCGGGACAATGTACGGCTACACCTTC. This codes for CASSFGTMYGYTF.

This chain uses TRBV19 with TRBJ2-7; 7 bases are a match to TRBD1. V was clipped by 5 bases and J by 7 bases; unmatched bases: 14. Germline V CDR1 and CDR2: LNHDA, SQIVND (reference sequence). This CDR3 is built from 15 residues. The CDR3 loop is CASSLASGTAREQYF. CDR3 in DNA: TGTGCCAGTAGTCTTGCCTCCGGGACAGCAAGGGAGCAGTACTTC. Complete variable domain (other parts from reference TRBV19 and TRBJ2-7): DGGITQSPKYLFRKEGQNVTLSCEQNLNHDAMYWYRQDPGQGLRLIYYSQIVNDFQKGDIAEGYSVSREKKESFPLTVTSAQKNPTAFYLCASSLASGTAREQYFGPGTRLTVT.

J is TRBJ2-3 and V is TRBV11-3; TRBD2 might be the D (7 bases). V was clipped by 0 bases and J by 1 base, with 14 bases between them. Germline-derived CDR1 and CDR2 are SGHNT and YENEEA. The CDR3 has 17 residues. The CDR3 region has the DNA TGTGCCAGCAGCTTAGATCCCGCGGGGGCAGGCACAGATACGCAGTATTTT. Its protein product is CASSLDPAGAGTDTQYF.

J is TRBJ2-7 and V is TRBV7-6, with 8 bases matching TRBD1. CDR3 length equals 15 residues. The V gene's germline CDR1 is SGHVS and CDR2 FNYEAQ. J gave up 4 bases and V 3 bases, and 8 bases lay outside the gene matches. CDR3 loop: CASSLVAGGSYEQYF. DNA for the CDR3: TGTGCCAGCAGCTTGGTGGCAGGGGGCTCGTACGAGCAGTACTTC.

J is TRBJ1-6 and V is TRBV18; TRBD1 is a possible D gene (5 bases). This CDR3 is built from 17 residues. Per the germline V gene, CDR1 is KGHSH and CDR2 is LQKENI. The germline V and J ends were trimmed by 3 bases and 7 bases, with 19 bases remaining between them. The CDR3 loop reads CASSPDFWGGVNSPLHF. CDR3 coding DNA: TGTGCCAGCTCACCCGATTTTTGGGGGGGGGTCAATTCACCCCTCCACTTT.

The chain is built from TRBV10-1 and TRBJ2-2, with TRBD2 identical over 10 bases. Germline V gene data show CDR1 as WNHNN and CDR2 as SYGVQD (reference sequence). The V segment lost 8 bases and the J segment 0 bases; nucleotides outside the gene matches: 9. The length of the CDR3 is 17 residues. The CDR3 bases are TGCGCCAGCCCAGCCCTAGCGGGGGACCCGAACACCGGGGAGCTGTTTTTT. Its translation: CASPALAGDPNTGELFF.

The chain couples TRBV5-5 to TRBJ1-6, with TRBD1 identical over 7 bases. This CDR3 contains 16 residues. V shed 0 bases, J shed 9 bases, and the junction held 9 bases outside the gene matches. Germline CDR1 SGHKS, CDR2 YYEKEE (reference sequence). The CDR3 DNA reads as TGTGCCAGCAGCTTGGAGGTGACAGGGAGAAGTTCACCCCTCCACTTT. Its protein is CASSLEVTGRSSPLHF.

The chain joins TRBV5-1 to TRBJ2-7; 7 bases are a match to TRBD2. The CDR3 extends over 14 amino acids. Germline CDR1 is SGHRS and CDR2 is YFSETQ. The V gene end was trimmed by 1 base and the J gene end by 2 bases; junction bases not matched to a gene: 3. This CDR3 reads CASSLTRGAYEQYF. CDR3 in DNA: TGCGCCAGCAGCTTGACTCGGGGGGCCTACGAGCAGTACTTC.

The chain has TRBV2 and TRBJ2-2; maybe TRBD1 (5 bases). Germline CDR1 is SNHLY and CDR2 is FYNNEI. The CDR3 covers 15 residues. Trimming pared 7 bases from V and 4 bases from J, leaving 16 bases between. CDR3 loop: CASKTGLAGTGELFF. For the CDR3, the DNA is TGTGCCAGCAAAACAGGCTTAGCAGGCACCGGGGAGCTGTTTTTT. Supplemented by reference TRBV2 and TRBJ2-2, the full variable domain reads EPEVTQTPSHQVTQMGQEVILRCVPISNHLYFYWYRQILGQKVEFLVSFYNNEISEKSEIFDDQFSVERPDGSNFTLKIRSTKLEDSAMYFCASKTGLAGTGELFFGEGSRLTVL.

The CDR3 loop reads CASRVGRNSPLHF. CDR3 DNA: TGTGCCAGCCGTGTGGGGCGGAATTCACCCCTCCACTTT. The rearrangement uses TRBV12-3 or TRBV12-4 and TRBJ1-6; a weak D match, TRBD1 (5 bases). CDR3 length equals 13 residues. With 8 bases removed from V and 7 bases from J, the gap between germline ends came to 12 bases.

The chain carries TRBV5-4 and TRBJ2-1, with 10 bases lining up with TRBD1. The CDR3 is made up of 15 amino acids. Germline values: CDR1 SGHNT, CDR2 YYREEE (reference sequence). With 5 bases clipped from V and 4 bases from J, the junction kept 6 bases outside the gene matches. The CDR3 is CASSSPGQGYNEQFF. For the CDR3, the DNA is TGTGCCAGCAGTTCCCCGGGACAGGGGTACAATGAGCAGTTCTTC.

The V call is TRBV11-3, the J call TRBJ2-3, with 8 bases matching TRBD2. The V and J ends lost 5 bases and 6 bases, in that order; junction bases with no gene match: 13. CDR1 is SGHNT, CDR2 YENEEA, per germline. This CDR3 has 16 amino acids. CDR3 in DNA: TGTGCCAGCAGCCGTGGGGGCGGGGGGCCAGGGGATACGCAGTATTTT. It encodes CASSRGGGGPGDTQYF. Full variable domain (rest looked up from reference TRBV11-3 and TRBJ2-3): EAGVVQSPRYKIIEKKQPVAFWCNPISGHNTLYWYLQNLGQGPELLIRYENEEAVDDSQLPKDRFSAERLKGVDSTLKIQPAELGDSAVYLCASSRGGGGPGDTQYFGPGTRLTVL.

The V and J genes are TRBV4-3 and TRBJ1-6, with D maybe TRBD1 (5 bases). The CDR3 covers 18 residues. Germline loops: CDR1 LGHNA, CDR2 YSLEER. Trimming took 0 bases from V and 2 from J, leaving 14 bases between them. The CDR3 region is CASSQEPGGSAYNSPLHF. In DNA form, the CDR3 reads TGCGCCAGCAGCCAAGAGCCCGGGGGATCGGCCTATAATTCACCCCTCCACTTT.